This T cell receptor (beta chain) comes out of a study of ipilimumab plus nivolumab after autologous stem cell transplantation. Germline CDR1 SGDLS, CDR2 YYNGEE. The CDR3 has 15 amino acids. V lost 0 bases to trimming and J lost 1 base, with 10 bases between them. Sequencing used immunoSEQ multiplex PCR; TCRdb keeps in-frame clones, though not all of them. The profile shows about 21,000 clones, 75% to 85% of them singletons. Starting 14 to 28 days after autologous transplant, ipilimumab 1 mg/kg was given. The specimen comprised PBMCs, sampled in a trial of ipilimumab plus nivolumab as post-transplant consolidation. This clonotype originated in a male donor with diffuse large B-cell lymphoma. The gene calls are TRBV9 and TRBJ1-1, with D unclear. CDR3 DNA sequence: TGTGCCAGCAGCGTAGGAGGGCCGGAGAACACTGAAGCTTTCTTT. It encodes CASSVGGPENTEAFF.